Listed below are T cell receptor beta chains from one sample, sequenced in a study of T cell responses to AZD1222 COVID-19 vaccine. Data came from immunoSEQ multiplex PCR; TCRdb stores just in-frame clones and leaves some out. Among around 150,000 clones listed, less than 95% were seen once. Sample: peripheral blood, taken on day 0 of AZD1222 vaccination. The receptor source for this set is an adult in good health. Both conserved end residues are part of each CDR3. Size is omitted from some rows. Given values are once, few, many or a class for expanded clones.

length,size,V,J,CDR3
15,NA,TRBV7-6,TRBJ1-4,CASSLATGFDEKLFF
14,once,TRBV20-1,TRBJ2-1,CSASSAIGSNEQFF
14,NA,TRBV7-9,TRBJ1-5,CASSLAGEGQPQHF
14,NA,TRBV18,TRBJ1-2,CASSPAQEGHGYTF
15,NA,TRBV6-5,TRBJ1-2,CASSYGGQGRGGYTF
14,NA,TRBV19,TRBJ2-5,CASSGETLGETQYF
14,NA,TRBV3-1/TRBV3-2,TRBJ2-2,CASSLLQGTGELFF
16,once,TRBV25-1,TRBJ1-2,CASSGGGALYKDGYTF
14,NA,TRBV2,TRBJ1-1,CASSSGTGFTEAFF
15,NA,TRBV7-2,TRBJ2-1,CASSLLAGAYNEQFF
13,NA,TRBV6-2/TRBV6-3,TRBJ2-3,CASSYLVGNTQYF
12,NA,TRBV5-4,TRBJ1-2,CASSLVPDGYTF
14,NA,TRBV7-9,TRBJ2-3,CASRSYGSPDTQYF
16,NA,TRBV7-2,TRBJ1-1,CASSFGQIFMNTEAFF
15,NA,TRBV6-4,TRBJ2-1,CASSDKAEGYNEQFF
16,NA,TRBV5-1,TRBJ2-5,CASSFATTPYRETQYF
14,NA,TRBV7-3,TRBJ2-3,CASSLLGGEDTQYF
14,NA,TRBV2,TRBJ1-1,CASSEWQGAGEAFF
15,NA,TRBV6-5,TRBJ1-2,CASKGNMGVFYGYTF
13,NA,TRBV18,TRBJ1-2,CASSPSSGNGYTF
17,NA,TRBV7-9,TRBJ2-3,CASSPWGAGGLRDTQYF
13,NA,TRBV25-1,TRBJ2-1,CASSTSEGNEQFF
13,NA,TRBV18,TRBJ2-5,CASSPEARETQYF
13,NA,TRBV29-1,TRBJ1-5,CSVETGVNQPQHF
17,NA,TRBV3-1/TRBV3-2,TRBJ2-3,CASSLNLAGASTDTQYF
15,NA,TRBV3-1/TRBV3-2,TRBJ1-2,CASSLTGGAGYGYTF
13,once,TRBV2,TRBJ1-2,CASSEQGYYGYTF
13,NA,TRBV5-1,TRBJ1-6,CASRDINNSPLHF
13,NA,TRBV3-1/TRBV3-2,TRBJ1-4,CASSFSTNEKLFF
13,NA,TRBV7-9,TRBJ2-1,CASNDRIYNEQFF
15,NA,TRBV5-4,TRBJ1-2,CASSPRGGNNYGYTF
15,NA,TRBV3-1/TRBV3-2,TRBJ2-3,CASSHGSSDTDTQYF
15,NA,TRBV29-1,TRBJ1-2,CSVETDRGRDYGYTF
18,NA,TRBV3-1/TRBV3-2,TRBJ2-3,CASSTGLAGGPGTDTQYF
15,few,TRBV18,TRBJ1-4,CASSPDRVANEKLFF
14,once,TRBV5-1,TRBJ2-5,CASSSTGGSETQYF
15,NA,TRBV6-2/TRBV6-3,TRBJ1-6,CASSYSTGGVSPLHF
17,once,TRBV28,TRBJ2-3,CASSLGGLAGVTDTQYF
12,NA,TRBV5-6,TRBJ1-3,CASSSSSSTIYF
16,NA,TRBV18,TRBJ2-1,CASSPLGREGRVEQFF
18,NA,TRBV25-1,TRBJ2-2,CASSDPGTSGPNTGELFF
15,once,TRBV5-1,TRBJ2-3,CASSLVGGHTDTQYF
15,NA,TRBV10-2,TRBJ1-2,CASSEPGGAKDGYTF
15,NA,TRBV6-5,TRBJ2-1,CASRTGRSSYNEQFF
13,few,TRBV12-3/TRBV12-4,TRBJ1-5,CASSLTDNQPQHF
16,NA,TRBV2,TRBJ1-1,CASSLTPGLTNTEAFF
15,NA,TRBV20-1,TRBJ1-5,CSASMGNFGNQPQHF
15,NA,TRBV5-1,TRBJ1-4,CASSLPTGGNEKLFF
15,once,TRBV11-2,TRBJ1-4,CASSETRGFNEKLFF
14,NA,TRBV5-4,TRBJ1-1,CASSSRAAGGEAFF
16,NA,TRBV2,TRBJ2-1,CASSEGGTGLDDEQFF
13,NA,TRBV28,TRBJ1-6,CASNRGFQVPLHF
13,NA,TRBV10-3,TRBJ1-1,CAITGQGSTEAFF
17,NA,TRBV4-3,TRBJ2-2,CASSQAHHPTNTGELFF
21,once,TRBV9,TRBJ1-2,CASSVTARSLTGQGEGYGYTF
15,NA,TRBV28,TRBJ1-3,CASTLGGGGGNTIYF
13,NA,TRBV30,TRBJ1-5,CAWSRRSNQPQHF
14,NA,TRBV19,TRBJ2-1,CASSRLAAGDEQFF
15,NA,TRBV7-9,TRBJ1-1,CASSLPDRAGTEAFF
12,NA,TRBV28,TRBJ1-3,CLVGGQGNTIYF